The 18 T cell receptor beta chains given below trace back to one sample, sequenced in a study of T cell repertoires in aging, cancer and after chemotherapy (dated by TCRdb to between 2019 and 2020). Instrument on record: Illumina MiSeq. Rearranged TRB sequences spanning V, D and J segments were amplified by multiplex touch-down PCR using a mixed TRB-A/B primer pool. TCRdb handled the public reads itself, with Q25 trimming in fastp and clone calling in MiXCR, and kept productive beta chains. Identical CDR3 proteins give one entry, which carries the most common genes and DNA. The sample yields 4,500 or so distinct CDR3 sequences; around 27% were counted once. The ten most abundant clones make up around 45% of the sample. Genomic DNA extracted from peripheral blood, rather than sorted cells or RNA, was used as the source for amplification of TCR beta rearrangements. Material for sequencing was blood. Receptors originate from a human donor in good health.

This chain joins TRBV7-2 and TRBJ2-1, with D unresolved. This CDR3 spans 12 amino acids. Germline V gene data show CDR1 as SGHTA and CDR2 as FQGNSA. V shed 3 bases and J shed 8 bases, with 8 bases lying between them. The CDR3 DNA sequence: TGTGCCAGCAGCTTCCACGGATATGAGCAGTTCTTC. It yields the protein CASSFHGYEQFF.

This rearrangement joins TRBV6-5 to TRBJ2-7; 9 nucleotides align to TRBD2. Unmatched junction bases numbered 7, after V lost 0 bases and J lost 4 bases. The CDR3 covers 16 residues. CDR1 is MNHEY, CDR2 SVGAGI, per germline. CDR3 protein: CASSYSHSGGTYEQYF. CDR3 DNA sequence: TGTGCCAGCAGTTACTCCCATAGCGGGGGAACTTACGAGCAGTACTTC.

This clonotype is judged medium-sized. Here the CDR3 DNA reads TGTGCCAGCAGTTACGCCCCTCCGAGGGACAATCAGCCCCAGCATTTT. It translates to CASSYAPPRDNQPQHF. The rearrangement joins TRBV6-5 to TRBJ1-5; D is unresolved. This CDR3 region has 16 residues. Germline V gives CDR1 MNHEY, CDR2 SVGAGI. V lost 2 bases and J 3 bases, leaving 14 bases between the germline ends.

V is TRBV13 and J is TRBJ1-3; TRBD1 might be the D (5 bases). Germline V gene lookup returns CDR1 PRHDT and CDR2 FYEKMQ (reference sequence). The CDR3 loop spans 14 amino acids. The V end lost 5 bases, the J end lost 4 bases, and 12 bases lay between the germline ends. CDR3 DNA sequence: TGTGCCAGCAGCCGATCGGGGGAGGGAAACACCATATATTTT. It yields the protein CASSRSGEGNTIYF.

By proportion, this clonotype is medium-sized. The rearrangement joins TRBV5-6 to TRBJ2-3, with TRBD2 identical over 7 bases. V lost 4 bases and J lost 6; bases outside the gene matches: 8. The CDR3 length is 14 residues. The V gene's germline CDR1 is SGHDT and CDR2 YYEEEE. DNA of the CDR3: TGTGCCAGCAGCCCCCTAGGGAGGGAGGATACGCAGTATTTT. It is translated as CASSPLGREDTQYF.

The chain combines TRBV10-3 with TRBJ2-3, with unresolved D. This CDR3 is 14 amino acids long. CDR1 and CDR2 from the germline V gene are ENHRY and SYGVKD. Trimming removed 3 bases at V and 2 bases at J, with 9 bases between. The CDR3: CAISEGQDTDTQYF. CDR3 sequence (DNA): TGTGCCATCAGTGAAGGGCAGGACACAGATACGCAGTATTTT.

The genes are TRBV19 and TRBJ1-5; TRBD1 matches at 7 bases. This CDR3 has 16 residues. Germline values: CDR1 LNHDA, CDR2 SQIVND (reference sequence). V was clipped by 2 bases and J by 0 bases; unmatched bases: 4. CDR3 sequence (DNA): TGTGCCAGTAGTATATCGACAGGGTATAGCAATCAGCCCCAGCATTTT. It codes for CASSISTGYSNQPQHF. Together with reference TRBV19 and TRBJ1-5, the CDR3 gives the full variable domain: DGGITQSPKYLFRKEGQNVTLSCEQNLNHDAMYWYRQDPGQGLRLIYYSQIVNDFQKGDIAEGYSVSREKKESFPLTVTSAQKNPTAFYLCASSISTGYSNQPQHFGDGTRLSIL.

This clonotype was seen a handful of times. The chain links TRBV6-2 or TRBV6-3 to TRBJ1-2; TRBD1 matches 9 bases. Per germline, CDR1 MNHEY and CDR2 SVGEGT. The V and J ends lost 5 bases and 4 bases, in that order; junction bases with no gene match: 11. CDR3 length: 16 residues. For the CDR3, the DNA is TGTGCCAGCAGTCGGTCCCGGGACAGGGCGCTCTATGGCTACACCTTC. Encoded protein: CASSRSRDRALYGYTF.

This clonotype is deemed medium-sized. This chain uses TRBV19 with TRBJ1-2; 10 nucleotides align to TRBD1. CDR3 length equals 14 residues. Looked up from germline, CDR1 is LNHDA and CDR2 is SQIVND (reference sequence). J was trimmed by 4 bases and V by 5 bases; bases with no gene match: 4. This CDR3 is CASSSRTGGYGYTF. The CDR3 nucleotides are TGTGCCAGTAGTTCTCGGACAGGGGGCTATGGCTACACCTTC. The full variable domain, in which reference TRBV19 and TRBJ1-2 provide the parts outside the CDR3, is DGGITQSPKYLFRKEGQNVTLSCEQNLNHDAMYWYRQDPGQGLRLIYYSQIVNDFQKGDIAEGYSVSREKKESFPLTVTSAQKNPTAFYLCASSSRTGGYGYTFGSGTRLTVV.

CDR3 in DNA: TGTGCCAGCTCACCAGGTAGGGGCAGGTTAGGTGAGCAGTTCTTC. It specifies CASSPGRGRLGEQFF. This sequence joins TRBV18 and TRBJ2-1, with a possible D match to TRBD1 (5 bases). Looked up from germline, CDR1 is KGHSH and CDR2 is LQKENI. CDR3 size: 15 residues. V dropped 2 bases and J dropped 9 bases, with 17 bases sitting between them. The variable domain in full, completed from reference TRBV18 and TRBJ2-1, reads NAGVMQNPRHLVRRRGQEARLRCSPMKGHSHVYWYRQLPEEGLKFMVYLQKENIIDESGMPKERFSAEFPKEGPSILRIQQVVRGDSAAYFCASSPGRGRLGEQFFGPGTRLTVL.

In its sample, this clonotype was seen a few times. CDR3 DNA sequence: TGTGCCAGCAGTTACTCCCGGACAGGGGGCCGATACGAGCAGTACTTC. Amino acid sequence: CASSYSRTGGRYEQYF. The rearrangement uses TRBV6-6 and TRBJ2-7, with 11 positions matching TRBD1. The CDR3 is 16 amino acids. Looked up from germline, CDR1 is MNHNY and CDR2 is SVGAGI (reference sequence). J was trimmed by 4 bases and V by 0 bases; bases with no gene match: 5.

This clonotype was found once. Here the CDR3 DNA reads TGCGCCAGCAGTCTTCGGGACAGGGGGCACCAAGAGACCCAGTACTTC. Amino acids: CASSLRDRGHQETQYF. The V and J genes are TRBV5-1 and TRBJ2-5, with 12 bases that match TRBD1. CDR3 length: 16 amino acids. V shed 5 bases and J 0 bases; nucleotides not matched to a gene: 5. Per germline, CDR1 SGHRS and CDR2 YFSETQ. Full variable domain (rest looked up from reference TRBV5-1 and TRBJ2-5): KAGVTQTPRYLIKTRGQQVTLSCSPISGHRSVSWYQQTPGQGLQFLFEYFSETQRNKGNFPGRFSGRQFSNSRSEMNVSTLELGDSALYLCASSLRDRGHQETQYFGPGTRLLVL.

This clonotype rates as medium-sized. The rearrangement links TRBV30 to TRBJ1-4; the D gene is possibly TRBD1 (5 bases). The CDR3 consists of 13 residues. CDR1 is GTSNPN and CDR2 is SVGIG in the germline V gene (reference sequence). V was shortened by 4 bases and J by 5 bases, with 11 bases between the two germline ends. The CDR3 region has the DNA TGTGCCTGGAAGGGCAGGACAAATGAAAAACTGTTTTTT. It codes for CAWKGRTNEKLFF.

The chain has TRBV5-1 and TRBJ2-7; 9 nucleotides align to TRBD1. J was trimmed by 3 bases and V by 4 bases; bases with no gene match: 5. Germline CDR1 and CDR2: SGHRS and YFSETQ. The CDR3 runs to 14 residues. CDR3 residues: CASSQGQGFYEQYF. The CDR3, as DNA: TGCGCCAGCAGCCAGGGACAGGGATTCTACGAGCAGTACTTC.

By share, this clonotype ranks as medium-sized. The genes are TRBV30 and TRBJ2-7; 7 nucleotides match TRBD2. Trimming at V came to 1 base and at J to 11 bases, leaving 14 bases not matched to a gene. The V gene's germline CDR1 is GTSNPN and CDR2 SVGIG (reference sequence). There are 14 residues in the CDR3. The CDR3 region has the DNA TGTGCCTGGAGTGAAGGCGGGAGTGATATCGCGAAGTACTTC. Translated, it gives CAWSEGGSDIAKYF. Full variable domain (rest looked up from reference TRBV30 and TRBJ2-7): SQTIHQWPATLVQPVGSPLSLECTVEGTSNPNLYWYRQAAGRGLQLLFYSVGIGQISSEVPQNLSASRPQDRQFILSSKKLLLSDSGFYLCAWSEGGSDIAKYFGPGTRLTVT.

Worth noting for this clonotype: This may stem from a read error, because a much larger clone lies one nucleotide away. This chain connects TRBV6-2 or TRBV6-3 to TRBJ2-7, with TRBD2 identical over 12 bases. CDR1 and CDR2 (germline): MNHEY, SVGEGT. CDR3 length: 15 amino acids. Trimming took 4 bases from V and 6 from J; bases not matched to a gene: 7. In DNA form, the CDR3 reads TGTGCCAGCAGTTTGACTAGCGGGAGTATGGGCGAGCAGTACTTC. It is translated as CASSLTSGSMGEQYF.

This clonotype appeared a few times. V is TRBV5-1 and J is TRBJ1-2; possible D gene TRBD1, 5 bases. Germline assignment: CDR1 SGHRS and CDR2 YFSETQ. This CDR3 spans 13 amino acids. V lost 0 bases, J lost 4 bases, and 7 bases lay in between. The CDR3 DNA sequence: TGCGCCAGCAGCTTGGACAGGCCCTATGGCTACACCTTC. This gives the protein CASSLDRPYGYTF.

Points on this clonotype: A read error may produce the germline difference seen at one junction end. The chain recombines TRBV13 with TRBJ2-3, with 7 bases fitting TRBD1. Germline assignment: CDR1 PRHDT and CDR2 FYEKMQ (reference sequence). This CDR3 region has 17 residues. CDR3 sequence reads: CASSFGQVFFGTDTQYF. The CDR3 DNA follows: TGCGCCAGCAGCTTTGGACAGGTCTTTTTCGGGACAGATACGCAGTATTTT.